Listed here is a single T cell receptor beta chain. Its specificity is not known. The sample comes from a study of shared clonotypes between healthy human individuals. As for the study in general: Participating donors consisted of a couple of women and a few men aged 18 to 49.

Points from the study as a whole: Unshared clonotypes carried lower generation probabilities than those common to all four donors.

J was trimmed by 5 bases and V by 0 bases; bases with no gene match: 14. The CDR3 extends over 18 amino acids. Per the germline V gene, CDR1 is SGHDT and CDR2 is YYEEEE. Here immunoSEQ multiplex PCR was the method, and the copy in TCRdb shows in-frame clones only, minus some. Among 850,000 to 1,100,000 clones listed, 70% to 80% were seen once. V gene TRBV5-6 combines with J gene TRBJ1-1; 9 positions match TRBD1. This TCR was sampled from a man between 18 and 29 years old in good health. Some clones in this sample may be carry-over from other donors' samples. The material sequenced was memory CD4+ T cells from PBMCs. Noted subset: CD45RA-negative fraction. CDR3 bases: TGTGCCAGCAGCTTGGCATCGAACAGGAAGACAGGGGGGACTGAAGCTTTCTTT. Amino acids: CASSLASNRKTGGTEAFF.